Described below is a single T cell receptor beta chain sequence and its context. Profiled with immunoSEQ multiplex PCR; TCRdb holds only in-frame clones, not every one. The sample yields 310,000 or so clones, 91% seen once. This sample is part of a study of blood T cell repertoires in COVID-19. Material for sequencing was peripheral blood. The sequence came from a woman aged 30 to 39 with COVID-19, enrolled during active disease.

In nucleotides, the CDR3 is TGTGCCTGGGGACAGGGGGCGGGGAGCAATCAGCCCCAGCATTTT. Residues: CAWGQGAGSNQPQHF. This chain uses TRBV30 with TRBJ1-5, with 11 bases aligning to TRBD1. This CDR3 is 15 amino acids long. The trim removed 5 bases at V and 1 base at J, leaving 4 bases unmatched. Looked up from germline, CDR1 is GTSNPN and CDR2 is SVGIG (reference sequence).